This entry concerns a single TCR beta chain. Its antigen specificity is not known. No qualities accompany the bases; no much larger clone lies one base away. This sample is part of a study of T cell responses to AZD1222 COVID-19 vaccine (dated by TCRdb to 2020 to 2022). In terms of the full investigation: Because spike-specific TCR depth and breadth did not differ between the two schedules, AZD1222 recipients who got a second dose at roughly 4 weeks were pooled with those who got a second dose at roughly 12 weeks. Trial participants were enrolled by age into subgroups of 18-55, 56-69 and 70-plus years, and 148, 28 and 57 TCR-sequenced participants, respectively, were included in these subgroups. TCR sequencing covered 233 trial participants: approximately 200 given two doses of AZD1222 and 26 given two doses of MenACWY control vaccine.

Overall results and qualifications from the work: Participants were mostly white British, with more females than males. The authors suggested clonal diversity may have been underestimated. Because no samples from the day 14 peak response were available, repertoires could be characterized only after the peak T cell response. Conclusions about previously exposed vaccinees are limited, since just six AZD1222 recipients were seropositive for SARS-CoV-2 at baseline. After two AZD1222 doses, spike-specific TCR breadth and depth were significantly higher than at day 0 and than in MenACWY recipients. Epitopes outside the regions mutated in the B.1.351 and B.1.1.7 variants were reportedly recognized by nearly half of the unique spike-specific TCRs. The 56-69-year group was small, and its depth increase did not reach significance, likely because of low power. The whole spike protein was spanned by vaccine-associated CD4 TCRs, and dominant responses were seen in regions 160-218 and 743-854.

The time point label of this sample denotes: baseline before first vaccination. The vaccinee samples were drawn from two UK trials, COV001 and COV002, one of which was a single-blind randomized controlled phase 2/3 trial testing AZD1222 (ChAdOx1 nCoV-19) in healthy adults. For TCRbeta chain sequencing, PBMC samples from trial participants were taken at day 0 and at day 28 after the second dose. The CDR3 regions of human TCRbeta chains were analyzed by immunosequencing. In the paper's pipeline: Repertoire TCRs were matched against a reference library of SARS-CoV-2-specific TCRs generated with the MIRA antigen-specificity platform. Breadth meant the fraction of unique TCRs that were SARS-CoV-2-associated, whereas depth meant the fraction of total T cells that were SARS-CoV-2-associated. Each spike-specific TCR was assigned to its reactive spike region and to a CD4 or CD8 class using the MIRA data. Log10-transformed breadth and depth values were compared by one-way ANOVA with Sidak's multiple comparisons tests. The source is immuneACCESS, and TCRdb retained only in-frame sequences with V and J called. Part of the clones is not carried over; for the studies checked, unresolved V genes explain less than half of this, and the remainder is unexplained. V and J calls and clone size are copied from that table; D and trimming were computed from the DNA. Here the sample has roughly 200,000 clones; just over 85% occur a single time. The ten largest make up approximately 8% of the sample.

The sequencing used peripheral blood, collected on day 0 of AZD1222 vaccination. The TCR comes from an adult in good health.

The nucleotide sequence is given as TGTGCCAGCAGCTTGACAGGGGGTCGTACGACTGAAGCTTTCTTT. This gives the protein CASSLTGGRTTEAFF. The chain is made from TRBV11-2 and TRBJ1-1, and TRBD1 matches 9 of the central bases. Spanning cysteine to phenylalanine, the CDR3 consists of 15 amino acids. Only the CDR3 DNA stays, 45 bases, in frame from base 1. From a lookup of the germline V gene, CDR1 and CDR2 are SGHAT and FQNNGV. The V end gives up 3 bases and the J end 5 bases, leaving 7 bases in the junction not matched to a gene.